Only one count was recorded for the clone carrying this T cell receptor (beta chain). Its antigen is unknown. The data were obtained in a study of cytomegalovirus exposure and HLA in healthy donors. The PCR made use of 60 Vbeta and 13 Jbeta primers. Profiled with immunoSEQ multiplex PCR; TCRdb holds only in-frame clones, not every one. The sample has 150,000 or so clones, just under 85% seen once; the top ten hold around 1.5%. As for the donors, each was a healthy bone marrow donor. Despite likely unrecorded immune exposures, the donors were nominally healthy at the time of sampling. The CDR3 is made up of 18 amino acids. Per germline, CDR1 MNHNS and CDR2 SASEGT. The V end lost 0 bases, the J end lost 6 bases, and 21 bases lay between the germline ends. Overall study results and limits: It was reported in a later analysis that an Asian-associated ancestry cluster showed fewer N-insertions than the roughly 710-donor mean.

Sequencing was done on a sample of PBMCs. The chain combines TRBV6-1 with TRBJ1-5, with D perhaps matching TRBD1 (5 bases). This receptor was taken from a young man in good health and CMV-seropositive. CDR3 loop: CASSEASRWGRDGQPQHF. The DNA of the CDR3 is TGTGCCAGCAGTGAAGCGTCCCGATGGGGCAGGGATGGTCAGCCCCAGCATTTT.